This TCR beta chain was sequenced in a study of beta chain features in type 1 diabetes. Whole-study results and caveats: Type 1 diabetes patients had TCRB CDR3s that were shorter (moderately but significantly so) in all four CD4+ subsets.

Since all of the isolated RNA was reverse transcribed, expressed TCRB transcripts were what got sequenced. Profiled with immunoSEQ multiplex PCR; TCRdb holds only in-frame clones, not every one. The sample consists of roughly 130,000 clones, over 15% of them appearing once. The CDR3 is 15 residues long. Trimming removed 3 bases at V and 1 base at J, with 13 bases between. Germline CDR1 reads KGHSH; CDR2 reads LQKENI. The table lists this clone with a few counts. Its antigen is unidentified. The TCR comes from a man aged 30-40 years with type 1 diabetes. The sequencing input was central memory CD4+ T cells from blood. The chain links TRBV18 to TRBJ2-7, with a weak D call TRBD2 (6 bases). CDR3 coding DNA: TGTGCCAGCTCACCCCCCGGGACTCGTTCCTACGAGCAGTACTTC. The encoded protein is CASSPPGTRSYEQYF.